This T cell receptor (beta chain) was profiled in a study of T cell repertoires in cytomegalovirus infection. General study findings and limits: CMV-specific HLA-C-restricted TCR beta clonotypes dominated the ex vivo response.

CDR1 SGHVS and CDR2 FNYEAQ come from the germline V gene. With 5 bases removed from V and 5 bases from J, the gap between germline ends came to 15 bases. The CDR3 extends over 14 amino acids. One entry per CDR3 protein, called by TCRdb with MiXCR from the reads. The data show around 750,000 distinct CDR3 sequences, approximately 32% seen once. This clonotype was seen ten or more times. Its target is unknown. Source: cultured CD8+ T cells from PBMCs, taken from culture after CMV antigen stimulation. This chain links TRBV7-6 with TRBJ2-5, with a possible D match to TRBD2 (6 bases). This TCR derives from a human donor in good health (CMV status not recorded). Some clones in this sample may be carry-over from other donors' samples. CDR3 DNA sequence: TGTGCCAGCAGCCCCTCTAGAGGGAGGGAGACCCAGTACTTC. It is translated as CASSPSRGRETQYF.